What follows are 15 T cell receptor beta chains derived from one specimen sequenced in a study of shared clonotypes between healthy human individuals. Some clones are missing from TCRdb's copy, which holds only in-frame ones; the method was immunoSEQ multiplex PCR. The data show about 2.4 million clones, just over 90% seen once. The sequenced sample was naive CD4+ T cells sorted from blood. Subset in this sample: CD45RA+ positively selected. The receptors derive from a man aged 18 to 29 in good health.

The rearrangement uses TRBV10-2 and TRBJ2-5, with D perhaps TRBD2 (5 bases). Germline lookup yields CDR1 WSHSY and CDR2 SAAADI. CDR3 size: 12 residues. V lost 5 bases, J lost 3 bases, and 7 bases lay in between. In DNA, the CDR3 is TGCGCCAGCAGTTTAGCGAAAGAGACCCAGTACTTC. This translates into CASSLAKETQYF.

The chain links TRBV5-6 to TRBJ2-3; the match to TRBD2 covers 10 bases. The J segment lost 0 bases and the V segment lost 0 bases, leaving 7 bases of the junction unmatched. The CDR3 loop spans 18 amino acids. Germline V gene data show CDR1 as SGHDT and CDR2 as YYEEEE. The CDR3 sequence: CASSLVLAGRGSTDTQYF. DNA of the CDR3: TGTGCCAGCAGCTTGGTACTAGCGGGGAGGGGGAGCACAGATACGCAGTATTTT.

The chain is built from TRBV7-2 and TRBJ1-5; 8 bases line up with TRBD1. V lost 1 base and J lost 6; bases outside the gene matches: 8. CDR1 is SGHTA and CDR2 is FQGNSA in the germline V gene. There are 16 residues in the CDR3. The CDR3 is CASSLDLQGDFQPQHF. As DNA, the CDR3 is TGTGCCAGCAGCTTAGATCTACAGGGGGATTTTCAGCCCCAGCATTTT.

The chain combines TRBV28 with TRBJ1-6, with a possible D match to TRBD1 (5 bases). V was clipped by 5 bases and J by 9 bases, with 17 bases between them. Germline-derived CDR1 and CDR2 are MDHEN and SYDVKM. The CDR3 is 15 amino acids. CDR3 coding DNA: TGTGCCAGCAGTCTCTCCAGGGTAGGGGTTTCACCCCTCCACTTT. Translated: CASSLSRVGVSPLHF.

This chain links TRBV7-3 with TRBJ2-3; D remains ambiguous. This CDR3 contains 14 residues. The germline gives CDR1 SGHTA, CDR2 FQGTGA. Trimming removed 6 bases at V and 1 base at J, with 11 bases between. CDR3 protein: CASSHGGRTDTQYF. The CDR3 coding sequence is TGTGCCAGCAGTCATGGTGGGCGCACAGATACGCAGTATTTT.

V and J are TRBV10-3 and TRBJ1-1, with TRBD1 matching 8 bases. Germline values: CDR1 ENHRY, CDR2 SYGVKD. CDR3 length equals 15 residues. Trimming removed 4 bases from V and 2 bases from J; junction bases left unmatched: 6. Here the CDR3 reads CAISGAGGSNTEAFF. The CDR3 bases are TGTGCCATCAGTGGGGCAGGGGGCTCTAACACTGAAGCTTTCTTT.

In this sample, this clone turned up once. The genes are TRBV9 and TRBJ1-2; possibly TRBD1 for D (6 bases). Trimming took 4 bases from V and 4 from J, leaving 17 bases between them. The CDR3 covers 15 residues. Germline V lookup: CDR1 SGDLS, CDR2 YYNGEE. The CDR3 loop reads CASSSAWGAGYGYTF. The CDR3 DNA follows: TGTGCCAGCAGCTCGGCGTGGGGGGCAGGCTATGGCTACACCTTC.

The chain has TRBV5-1 and TRBJ2-1; no clear D gene. Trimming took off 0 bases at V and 4 bases at J, with 11 bases between the two ends. The CDR3 covers 15 residues. CDR1 is SGHRS, CDR2 YFSETQ, per germline. CDR3 residues: CASSLGTLGYNEQFF. The CDR3 region has the DNA TGCGCCAGCAGCTTGGGAACCCTAGGGTACAATGAGCAGTTCTTC.

This rearrangement joins TRBV23-1 to TRBJ2-2; 12 nucleotides agree with TRBD1. TRBV23-1 qualifies as an ORF whose function is uncertain. There are 20 residues in the CDR3. V gave up 2 bases and J gave up 3 bases; unmatched junction bases: 13. The DNA of the CDR3 is TGCGCCAGCAGTCAACCAAACGGGACAGGGGGCTTCCCTTACACCGGGGAGCTGTTTTTT. Amino acid sequence: CASSQPNGTGGFPYTGELFF.

This clone was found a few times. The J gene is TRBJ2-3, the V gene TRBV5-4; D is undetermined. Per the germline V gene, CDR1 is SGHNT and CDR2 is YYREEE (reference sequence). The CDR3 is 12 residues long. V gave up 3 bases and J gave up 2 bases, with 4 bases separating them. CDR3: CASSWDTDTQYF. The DNA of the CDR3 is TGTGCCAGCAGCTGGGACACAGATACGCAGTATTTT.

The chain has TRBV4-3 and TRBJ2-5; TRBD2 aligns across 14 bases. There are 17 residues in the CDR3. The ends lost 4 bases at V and 4 bases at J; junction bases unmatched: 8. CDR1 is LGHNA and CDR2 is YSLEER in the germline V gene. CDR3 protein: CASSPLGLAGDRETQYF. The CDR3 DNA reads as TGCGCCAGCAGCCCCCTGGGACTAGCGGGAGATAGAGAGACCCAGTACTTC.

V and J are TRBV5-5 and TRBJ2-3; D unresolved. The V end was cut by 0 bases, the J end by 3 bases, with 8 bases between. Germline V gene lookup returns CDR1 SGHKS and CDR2 YYEKEE (reference sequence). The CDR3 totals 14 residues. The chain's CDR3 is CASSLDTRTDTQYF. Written as DNA, the CDR3 is TGTGCCAGCAGCTTGGACACCCGGACAGATACGCAGTATTTT.

For this clone: The same CDR3 also results from other DNA sequences found in this sample. This chain joins TRBV9 and TRBJ2-3; D unresolved. Germline V gene lookup returns CDR1 SGDLS and CDR2 YYNGEE. V lost 0 bases and J lost 0, with 8 bases in between. The CDR3 totals 15 residues. Here the CDR3 DNA reads TGTGCCAGCAGCGTAGCCGTCGTTAGCACAGATACGCAGTATTTT. Translation: CASSVAVVSTDTQYF.

With regard to this clone: Other DNA sequences in this specimen translate into the identical CDR3. The DNA for the CDR3 is TGTGCCAGTAGAAGGGACAGAACCAACTATGGCTACACCTTC. Protein: CASRRDRTNYGYTF. The chain couples TRBV19 to TRBJ1-2, with TRBD1 matching 7 bases. The length of the CDR3 is 14 residues. In germline, CDR1 is LNHDA, CDR2 SQIVND (reference sequence). The trim removed 6 bases at V and 2 bases at J, leaving 6 bases unmatched.

This chain joins TRBV7-6 and TRBJ2-7; 10 bases are a match to TRBD2. The CDR3 contains 15 residues. Trimming cost V 3 bases and J 4 bases; bases outside gene matches: 6. Germline V lookup: CDR1 SGHVS, CDR2 FNYEAQ. The CDR3 DNA reads as TGTGCCAGCAGCTTGGGAGGGACTAGCGTTTACGAGCAGTACTTC. Encoded protein: CASSLGGTSVYEQYF.